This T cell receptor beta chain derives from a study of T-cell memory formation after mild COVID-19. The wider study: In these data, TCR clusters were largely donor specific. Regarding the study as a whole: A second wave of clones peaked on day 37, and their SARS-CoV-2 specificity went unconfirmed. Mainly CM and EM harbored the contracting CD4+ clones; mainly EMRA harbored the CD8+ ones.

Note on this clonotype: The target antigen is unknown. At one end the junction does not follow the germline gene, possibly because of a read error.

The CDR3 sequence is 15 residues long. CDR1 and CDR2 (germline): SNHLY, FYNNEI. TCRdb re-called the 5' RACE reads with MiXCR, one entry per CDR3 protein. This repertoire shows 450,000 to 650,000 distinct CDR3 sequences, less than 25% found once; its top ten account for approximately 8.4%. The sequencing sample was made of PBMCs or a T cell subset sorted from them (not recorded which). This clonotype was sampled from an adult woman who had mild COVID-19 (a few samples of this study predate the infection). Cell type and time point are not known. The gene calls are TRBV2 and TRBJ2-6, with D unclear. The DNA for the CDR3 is TGTGCCAGCAGGGCGGATTTATCTGTGGCCAACGTCCTGACTTTC. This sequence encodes CASRADLSVANVLTF.